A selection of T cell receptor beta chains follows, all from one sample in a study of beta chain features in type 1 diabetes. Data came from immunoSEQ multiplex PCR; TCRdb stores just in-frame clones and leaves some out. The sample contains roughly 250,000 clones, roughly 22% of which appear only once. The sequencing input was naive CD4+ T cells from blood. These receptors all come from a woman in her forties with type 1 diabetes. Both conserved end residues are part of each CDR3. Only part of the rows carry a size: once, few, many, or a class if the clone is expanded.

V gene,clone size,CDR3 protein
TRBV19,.,CASRDRGLETQYF
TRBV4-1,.,CASSQGGVLYNEQFF
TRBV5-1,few,CASSFEANSPLHF
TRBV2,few,CASRDRVNQPQHF
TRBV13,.,CASSFARGEQYF
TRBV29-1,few,CSVEEIRDYGYTF
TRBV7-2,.,CASSSTWGDGYTF
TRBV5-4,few,CASSLPQVMNYGYTF
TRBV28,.,CASSPGTYNEQFF
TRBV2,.,CASSAPPRNTGELFF
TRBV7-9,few,CASSLGQGHGYTF
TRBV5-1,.,CASSSLEMNTEAFF
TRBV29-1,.,CSAGQGSYNEQFF
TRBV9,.,CASSPGASGLVAETQYF
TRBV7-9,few,CASSSNRGAYNSPLHF
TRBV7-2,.,CASSLGLAVDTQYF
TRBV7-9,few,CASSLLASGRTYNEQFF
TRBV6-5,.,CASSYSMSSSGNTIYF
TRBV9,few,CASSGEGNTGELFF
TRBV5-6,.,CASSLGPSGEQFF
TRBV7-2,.,CASSLASGAGGTYEQYF
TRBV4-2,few,CASSQAGQGNTEAFF
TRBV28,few,CASTLRDRINYGYTF
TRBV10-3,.,CATSGEVGYGYTF
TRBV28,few,CASSVREGNTEAFF
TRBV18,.,CASSQGLDTGELFF
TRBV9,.,CASSVERQGDYEQYF
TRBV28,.,CASRGERVAFF
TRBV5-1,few,CASSLLIPGTGGDNEQFF
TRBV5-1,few,CASSFEGEDTQYF